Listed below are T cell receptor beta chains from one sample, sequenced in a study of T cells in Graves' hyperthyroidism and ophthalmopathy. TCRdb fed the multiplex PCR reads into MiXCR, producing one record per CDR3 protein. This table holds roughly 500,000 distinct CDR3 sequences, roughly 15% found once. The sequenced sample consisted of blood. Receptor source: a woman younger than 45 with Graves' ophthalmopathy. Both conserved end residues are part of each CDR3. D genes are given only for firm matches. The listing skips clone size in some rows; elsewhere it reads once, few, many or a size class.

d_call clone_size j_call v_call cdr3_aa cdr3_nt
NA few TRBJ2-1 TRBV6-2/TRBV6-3 CASSAGQTYNEQFF TGTGCCAGCAGTGCCGGACAGACATACAATGAGCAGTTCTTC
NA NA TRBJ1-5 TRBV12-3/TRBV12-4 CASKRAVDQPQHF TGTGCCAGCAAAAGGGCGGTGGATCAGCCCCAGCATTTT
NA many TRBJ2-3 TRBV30 CAWNSQLGDTQYF TGTGCCTGGAACAGTCAATTGGGAGATACGCAGTATTTT
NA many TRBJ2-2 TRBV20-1 CSASLQGTGELFF TGCAGTGCTAGTTTGCAGGGCACCGGGGAGCTGTTTTTT
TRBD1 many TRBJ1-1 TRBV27 CASSPLPGQGGPEAFF TGTGCCAGCAGTCCACTACCGGGACAGGGTGGCCCTGAAGCTTTCTTT
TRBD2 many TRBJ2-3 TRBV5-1 CASSARHTGTSGTDTQYF TGCGCCAGCAGCGCGCGACATACCGGGACTAGCGGCACAGATACGCAGTATTTT
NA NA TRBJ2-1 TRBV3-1 CASSQEGDPEQFF TGTGCCAGCAGCCAAGAAGGAGATCCTGAGCAGTTCTTC
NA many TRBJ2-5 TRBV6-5 CASSYGGGHQETQYF TGTGCCAGCAGTTATGGCGGTGGGCACCAAGAGACCCAGTACTTC
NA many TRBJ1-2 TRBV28 CASSSPTGRNYGYTF TGTGCCAGCAGTTCCCCGACGGGACGGAACTATGGCTACACCTTC
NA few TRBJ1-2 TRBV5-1 CASSLGGSGDYGYTF TGCGCCAGCAGCTTGGGGGGATCGGGTGACTATGGCTACACCTTC
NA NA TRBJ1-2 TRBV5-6 CASSLGPDPYGYTF TGTGCCAGCAGCTTAGGTCCTGATCCCTATGGCTACACCTTC
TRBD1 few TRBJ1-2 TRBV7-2 CASSRFETGEYGYTF TGTGCCAGCAGCCGGTTTGAGACAGGGGAATATGGCTACACCTTC
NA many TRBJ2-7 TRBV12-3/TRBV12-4 CASSLAQDGYEQYF TGTGCCAGCAGTTTAGCGCAGGACGGTTACGAGCAGTACTTC
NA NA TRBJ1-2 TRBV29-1 CSAGRQGRDYGYTF TGCAGCGCCGGAAGGCAGGGTCGGGACTATGGCTACACCTTC
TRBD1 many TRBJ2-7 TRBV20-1 CSAVGQGASEQYF TGCAGTGCCGTTGGACAGGGGGCGAGCGAGCAGTACTTC
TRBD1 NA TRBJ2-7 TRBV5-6 CASSRIGTGYTHEQYF TGTGCCAGCAGCAGGATCGGGACAGGGTATACCCACGAGCAGTACTTC
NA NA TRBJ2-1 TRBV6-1 CASSEGTIGNEQFF TGTGCCAGCAGTGAAGGGACAATTGGCAATGAGCAGTTCTTC
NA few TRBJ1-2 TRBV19 CASSTSSSYGYTF TGTGCCAGTAGTACGTCCAGTTCCTATGGCTACACCTTC
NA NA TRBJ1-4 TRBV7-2 CASSFEATNEKLFF TGTGCCAGCAGCTTCGAAGCAACTAATGAAAAACTGTTTTTT
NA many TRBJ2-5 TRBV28 CASRLMETQYF TGTGCCAGCAGACTTATGGAGACCCAGTACTTC
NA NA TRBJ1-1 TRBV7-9 CASRQRADTNTEAFF TGTGCCAGCAGGCAGCGGGCGGACACTAACACTGAAGCTTTCTTT
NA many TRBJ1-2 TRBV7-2 CASSSMPSVWGYTF TGTGCCAGCAGCTCGATGCCGAGCGTTTGGGGCTACACCTTC
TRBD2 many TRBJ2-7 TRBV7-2 CASSGGTSGTFYEQYF TGTGCCAGCAGCGGCGGGACTAGCGGGACGTTCTACGAGCAGTACTTC
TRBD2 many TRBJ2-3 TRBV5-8 CASSLASGWTDTQYF TGTGCCAGCAGCCTCGCTAGCGGGTGGACAGATACGCAGTATTTT
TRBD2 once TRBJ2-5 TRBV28 CAGRGPSGQETQYF TGTGCCGGCAGAGGGCCTAGCGGACAAGAGACCCAGTACTTC
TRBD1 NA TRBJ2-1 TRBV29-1 CSARQGINEQFF TGCAGCGCTAGACAGGGGATAAATGAGCAGTTCTTC
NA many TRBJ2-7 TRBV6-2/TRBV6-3 CASSYDRTREEQYF TGTGCCAGCAGTTACGATCGTACGAGGGAAGAGCAGTACTTC
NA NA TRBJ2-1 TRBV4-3 CASSQYLANEQFF TGCGCCAGCAGCCAATATCTAGCAAATGAGCAGTTCTTC
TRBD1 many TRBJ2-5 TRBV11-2 CASSLDRDRRLETQYF TGTGCCAGCAGCTTAGACCGGGACAGACGGTTAGAGACCCAGTACTTC
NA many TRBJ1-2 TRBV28 CASSFLEQGYGYTF TGTGCCAGCAGTTTTCTAGAACAGGGCTATGGCTACACCTTC
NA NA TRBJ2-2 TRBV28 CASSFEHPGELFF TGTGCCAGCAGTTTTGAGCACCCCGGGGAGCTGTTTTTT
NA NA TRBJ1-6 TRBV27 CASSFMGWGLSPLHF TGTGCCAGCAGTTTTATGGGCTGGGGGCTCTCACCCCTCCACTTT
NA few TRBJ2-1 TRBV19 CASTSGLLVTAEQFF TGTGCCAGTACCTCGGGACTCCTAGTTACGGCTGAGCAGTTCTTC
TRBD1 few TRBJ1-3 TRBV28 CASRPTPGTARSGNTIYF TGTGCCAGCAGACCTACCCCCGGGACAGCAAGATCTGGAAACACCATATATTTT
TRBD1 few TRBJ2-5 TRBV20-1 CSAKPETGRRETQYF TGCAGTGCTAAACCCGAGACAGGGCGTAGAGAGACCCAGTACTTC
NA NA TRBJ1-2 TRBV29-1 CSVEEGSAGYTF TGCAGCGTTGAAGAGGGGTCCGCTGGCTACACCTTC
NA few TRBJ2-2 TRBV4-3 CASSQVATGTGELFF TGCGCCAGCAGCCAAGTAGCCACGGGGACCGGGGAGCTGTTTTTT
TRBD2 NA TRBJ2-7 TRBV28 CASSLVAGGAYEQYF TGTGCCAGCAGCCTGGTAGCGGGGGGAGCCTACGAGCAGTACTTC
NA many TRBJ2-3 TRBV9 CASSAGNADTQYF TGTGCCAGCAGCGCAGGGAACGCAGATACGCAGTATTTT
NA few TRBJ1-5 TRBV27 CASSLAGSYSNQPQHF TGTGCCAGCAGTTTAGCAGGATCCTATAGCAATCAGCCCCAGCATTTT
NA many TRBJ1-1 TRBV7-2 CASSLARGTEAFF TGTGCCAGCAGCCTCGCTAGGGGAACTGAAGCTTTCTTT
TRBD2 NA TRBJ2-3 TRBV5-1 CASSLGLAGGSDTQYF TGTGCCAGCAGCTTGGGACTAGCGGGAGGGTCAGATACGCAGTATTTT
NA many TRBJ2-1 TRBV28 CASSAAGSGYNEQFF TGTGCCAGCAGTGCCGCCGGAAGTGGGTACAATGAGCAGTTCTTC
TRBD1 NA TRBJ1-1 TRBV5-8 CASSGVGTGGTEAFF TGTGCCAGCAGCGGAGTAGGGACAGGCGGGACTGAAGCTTTCTTT
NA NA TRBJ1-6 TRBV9 CASSVVARPTYNSPLHF TGTGCCAGCAGCGTAGTTGCCAGACCCACCTATAATTCACCCCTCCACTTT
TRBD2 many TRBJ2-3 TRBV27 CASSSLAGVSTDTQYF TGTGCCAGCAGTTCCCTAGCGGGAGTCAGCACAGATACGCAGTATTTT
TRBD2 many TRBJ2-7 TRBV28 CASRGLAGGPSLGEQYF TGTGCCAGCAGAGGGTTAGCGGGAGGGCCGTCGCTGGGGGAGCAGTACTTC